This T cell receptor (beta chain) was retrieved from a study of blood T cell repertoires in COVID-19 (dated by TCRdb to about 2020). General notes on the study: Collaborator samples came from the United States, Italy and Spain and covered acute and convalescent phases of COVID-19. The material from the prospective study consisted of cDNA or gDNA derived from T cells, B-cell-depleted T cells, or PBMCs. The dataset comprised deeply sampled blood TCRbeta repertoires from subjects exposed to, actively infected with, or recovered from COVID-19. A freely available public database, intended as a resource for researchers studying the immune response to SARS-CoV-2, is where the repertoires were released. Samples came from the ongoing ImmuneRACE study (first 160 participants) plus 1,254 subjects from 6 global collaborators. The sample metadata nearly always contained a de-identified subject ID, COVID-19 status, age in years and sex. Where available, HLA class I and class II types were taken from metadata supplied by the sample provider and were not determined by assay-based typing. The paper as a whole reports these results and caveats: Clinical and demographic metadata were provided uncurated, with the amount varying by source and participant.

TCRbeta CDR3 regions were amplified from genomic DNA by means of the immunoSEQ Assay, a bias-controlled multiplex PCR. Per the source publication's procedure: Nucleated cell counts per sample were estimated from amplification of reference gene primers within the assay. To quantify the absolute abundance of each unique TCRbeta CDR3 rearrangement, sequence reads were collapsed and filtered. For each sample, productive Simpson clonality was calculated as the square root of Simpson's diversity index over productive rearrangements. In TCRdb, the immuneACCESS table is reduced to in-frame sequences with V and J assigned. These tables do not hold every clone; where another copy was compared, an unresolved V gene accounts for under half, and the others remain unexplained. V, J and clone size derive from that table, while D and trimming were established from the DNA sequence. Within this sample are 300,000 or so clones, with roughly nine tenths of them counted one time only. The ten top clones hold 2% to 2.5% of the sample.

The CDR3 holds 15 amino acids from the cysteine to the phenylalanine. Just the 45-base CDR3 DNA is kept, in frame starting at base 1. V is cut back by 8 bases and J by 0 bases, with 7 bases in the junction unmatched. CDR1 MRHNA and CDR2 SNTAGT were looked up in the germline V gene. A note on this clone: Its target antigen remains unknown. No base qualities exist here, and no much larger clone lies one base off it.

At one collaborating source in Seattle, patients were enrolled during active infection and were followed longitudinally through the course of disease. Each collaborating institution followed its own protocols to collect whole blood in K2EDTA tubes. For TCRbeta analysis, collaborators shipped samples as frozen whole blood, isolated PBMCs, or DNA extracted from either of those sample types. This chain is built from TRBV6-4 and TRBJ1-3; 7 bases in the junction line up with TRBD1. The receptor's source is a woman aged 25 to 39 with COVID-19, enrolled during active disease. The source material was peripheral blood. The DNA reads TGTGCCAGCGCCCGAGGGGGCCCCTCTGGAAACACCATATATTTT. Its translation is CASARGGPSGNTIYF.